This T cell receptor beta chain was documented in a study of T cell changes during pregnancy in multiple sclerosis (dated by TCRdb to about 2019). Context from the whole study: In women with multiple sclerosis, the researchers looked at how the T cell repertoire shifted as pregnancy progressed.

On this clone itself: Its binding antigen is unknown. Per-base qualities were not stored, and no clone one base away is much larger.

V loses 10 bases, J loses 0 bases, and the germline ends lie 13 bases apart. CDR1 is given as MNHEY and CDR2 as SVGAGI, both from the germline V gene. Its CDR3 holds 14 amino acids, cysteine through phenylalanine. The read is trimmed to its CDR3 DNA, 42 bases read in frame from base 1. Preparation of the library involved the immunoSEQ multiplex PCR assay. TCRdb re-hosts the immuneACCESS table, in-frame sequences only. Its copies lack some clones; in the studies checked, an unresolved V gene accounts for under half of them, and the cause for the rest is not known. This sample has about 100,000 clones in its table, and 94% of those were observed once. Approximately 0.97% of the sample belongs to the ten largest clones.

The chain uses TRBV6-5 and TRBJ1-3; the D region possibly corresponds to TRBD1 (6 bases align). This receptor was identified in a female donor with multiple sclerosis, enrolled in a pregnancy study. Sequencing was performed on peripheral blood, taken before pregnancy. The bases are TGTGCCACCATTGCGGGGGCCTCTGGAAACACCATATATTTT. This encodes CATIAGASGNTIYF.